The 29 T cell receptor beta chains listed next were all sequenced from one sample in a study of CD8 T cells in ankylosing spondylitis. TCRdb re-called the 5' RACE reads through MiXCR, storing one row per CDR3 protein. Among under 450,000 distinct CDR3 sequences listed, 20% were seen once. Specimen: blood, either unsorted or a sorted T cell fraction (not recorded which). All receptors derive from a male donor with ankylosing spondylitis or in good health (not recorded which).

The chain combines TRBV18 with TRBJ2-3, with D tentatively TRBD1 or TRBD2 (6 bases each). Trimming took off 11 bases at V and 4 bases at J, with 10 bases between the two ends. This CDR3 has 11 residues. The germline gives CDR1 KGHSH, CDR2 LQKENI. CDR3 bases: TGTGCCTCCCGGGGGCCAGATACGCAGTATTTT. As protein: CASRGPDTQYF. Using reference TRBV18 and TRBJ2-3 for the parts outside the CDR3, the full variable domain is NAGVMQNPRHLVRRRGQEARLRCSPMKGHSHVYWYRQLPEEGLKFMVYLQKENIIDESGMPKERFSAEFPKEGPSILRIQQVVRGDSAAYFCASRGPDTQYFGPGTRLTVL.

The rearrangement uses TRBV7-9 and TRBJ2-7, with no clear D. Per germline, CDR1 SEHNR and CDR2 FQNEAQ (reference sequence). The CDR3 is 15 amino acids. V dropped 2 bases and J dropped 0 bases, with 11 bases sitting between them. In nucleotides, the CDR3 is TGTGCCAGCAGCTTATCCGGGTCCGACTCCTACGAGCAGTACTTC. It is translated as CASSLSGSDSYEQYF.

This chain uses TRBV12-3 or TRBV12-4 with TRBJ1-1; no reliable D call. The CDR3 has 14 amino acids. Trimming left V 8 bases short and J 0 bases short, with 13 bases between. The CDR3 reads CASRPIFLNTEAFF. The CDR3 bases are TGTGCCAGCCGACCCATTTTTCTGAACACTGAAGCTTTCTTT.

The rearrangement links TRBV9 to TRBJ2-5; 9 bases match TRBD2. The trim removed 0 bases at V and 7 bases at J, leaving 13 bases unmatched. The CDR3 runs 17 residues. Germline CDR1 and CDR2: SGDLS and YYNGEE. CDR3 sequence (DNA): TGTGCCAGCAGCGTAGATAGCGGGGGCACCGGGTCGTGGACCCAGTACTTC. The encoded protein is CASSVDSGGTGSWTQYF.

The chain couples TRBV9 to TRBJ2-7; 13 bases agree with TRBD2. Trimming took 4 bases from V and 0 from J; bases not matched to a gene: 7. This CDR3 contains 17 residues. CDR1 is SGDLS, CDR2 YYNGEE, per germline. CDR3: CASSTGTSGESSYEQYF. The DNA of the CDR3 is TGTGCCAGCAGCACGGGGACTAGCGGGGAAAGCTCCTACGAGCAGTACTTC.

This clonotype appeared many times. The chain uses TRBV12-3 or TRBV12-4 and TRBJ2-7; a possible D gene is TRBD1 (5 bases). This CDR3 has 13 amino acids. V shed 3 bases and J shed 4 bases, with 10 bases lying between them. The CDR3 is CASSFGRDYEQYF. CDR3 sequence (DNA): TGTGCCAGCAGTTTCGGCAGGGATTACGAGCAGTACTTC.

This clonotype was seen a single time. The rearrangement uses TRBV4-2 and TRBJ1-5, with D perhaps matching TRBD1 (5 bases). Germline loops: CDR1 LGHNA, CDR2 YNFKEQ. This CDR3 region has 15 residues. V was cut by 4 bases and J by 5 bases, with 15 bases left in between. CDR3 nucleotides: TGTGCCAGCAGCCCGAGTGGGGGTGGGGATCAGCCCCAGCATTTT. The encoded protein is CASSPSGGGDQPQHF.

This clonotype has just a few counts. This chain connects TRBV7-9 to TRBJ2-5, with TRBD1 matching 8 bases. The ends lost 1 base at V and 3 bases at J; junction bases unmatched: 4. The germline V gene has CDR1 SEHNR and CDR2 FQNEAQ (reference sequence). The CDR3 extends over 15 amino acids. The CDR3 is CASSLGTGSKETQYF. CDR3 bases: TGTGCCAGCAGCTTAGGGACAGGGTCAAAAGAGACCCAGTACTTC.

This clonotype came up a few times. The rearrangement joins TRBV29-1 to TRBJ2-7; TRBD1 aligns across 7 bases. The CDR3 runs to 13 residues. CDR1 and CDR2 from the germline V gene are SQVTM and ANQGSEA. Trimming cost V 6 bases and J 3 bases; bases outside gene matches: 8. This chain's CDR3 is CSVPGQVVYEQYF. CDR3 DNA sequence: TGCAGCGTCCCAGGACAGGTGGTCTACGAGCAGTACTTC.

This clonotype has a single count. The chain carries TRBV7-9 and TRBJ2-5; D possibly corresponds to TRBD2 (5 bases). CDR3 length: 14 amino acids. Germline CDR1 SEHNR, CDR2 FQNEAQ (reference sequence). The V end lost 4 bases, the J end lost 5 bases, and 14 bases lay between the germline ends. CDR3 DNA: TGTGCCAGCAGCTCAGACTGGCGCGGGGAGACCCAGTACTTC. Translated: CASSSDWRGETQYF.

The chain joins TRBV20-1 to TRBJ2-7; TRBD1 matches 9 bases. J gave up 2 bases and V 0 bases, and 5 bases lay outside the gene matches. Per germline, CDR1 DFQATT and CDR2 SNEGSKA (reference sequence). The length of the CDR3 is 15 residues. CDR3 residues: CSARDWDREAYEQYF. In DNA form, the CDR3 reads TGCAGTGCTAGAGATTGGGACAGGGAAGCCTACGAGCAGTACTTC.

The sample holds many counts of this clonotype. The rearrangement uses TRBV12-3 or TRBV12-4 and TRBJ2-1; tentative D call: TRBD2 (5 bases). The V and J ends lost 7 bases and 6 bases respectively, with 7 bases between them. CDR3 length equals 11 residues. The CDR3 reads CASTRGNEQFF. In DNA, the CDR3 is TGTGCCAGCACTCGGGGCAATGAGCAGTTCTTC.

The chain joins TRBV29-1 to TRBJ2-2; no clear D. The CDR3 sequence is 12 residues long. Germline V gene sequence: CDR1 SQVTM, CDR2 ANQGSEA. V lost 1 base, J lost 7 bases, and 7 bases lay in between. CDR3 region: CSVEAEIGELFF. CDR3 bases: TGCAGCGTTGAAGCAGAAATCGGGGAGCTGTTTTTT.

The chain is built from TRBV11-2 and TRBJ2-3, with 13 nucleotides matching TRBD2. The CDR3 is 18 residues long. V trimming: 4 bases; J trimming: 3 bases; junction bases outside the gene matches: 10. CDR1 and CDR2 (germline): SGHAT, FQNNGV. CDR3 region: CASSWGTSGTGGTDTQYF. The DNA for the CDR3 is TGTGCCAGCAGCTGGGGGACTAGCGGGACCGGTGGGACAGATACGCAGTATTTT.

The chain couples TRBV20-1 to TRBJ2-7; 14 nucleotides align to TRBD2. V trimming: 5 bases; J trimming: 3 bases; junction bases outside the gene matches: 15. In germline, CDR1 is DFQATT, CDR2 SNEGSKA (reference sequence). This CDR3 has 18 residues. CDR3 loop: CSAPSPTSGGAGSYEQYF. The CDR3 nucleotides read TGCAGTGCTCCCTCACCGACTAGCGGGGGGGCGGGAAGCTACGAGCAGTACTTC.

This rearrangement joins TRBV27 to TRBJ2-5; unclear D gene. The CDR3 consists of 19 residues. Germline-derived CDR1 and CDR2 are MNHEY and SMNVEV (reference sequence). V shed 0 bases and J shed 2 bases, with 22 bases lying between them. The CDR3 DNA follows: TGTGCCAGCAGTTTATCAGGGTTCCCCCCCCCTAGACGACAAGAGACCCAGTACTTC. It is translated as CASSLSGFPPPRRQETQYF.

There are a few counts of this clonotype. J is TRBJ1-6 and V is TRBV9, with D perhaps matching TRBD1 (6 bases). The CDR3 totals 16 residues. V shed 0 bases and J shed 9 bases, with 16 bases lying between them. CDR1 and CDR2 from the germline V gene are SGDLS and YYNGEE. The CDR3 bases are TGTGCCAGCAGCGTAGAAAGCCTACAGGGCGGTTCACCCCTCCACTTT. It codes for CASSVESLQGGSPLHF.

This clonotype has ten or more counts. This sequence joins TRBV12-3 or TRBV12-4 and TRBJ2-7; 8 bases align to TRBD1. CDR3 length: 16 amino acids. J was trimmed by 3 bases and V by 6 bases; bases with no gene match: 13. CDR3 sequence: CASSTATGVASYEQYF. CDR3 sequence (DNA): TGTGCCAGCAGCACGGCGACAGGGGTGGCTAGCTACGAGCAGTACTTC.

V and J are TRBV5-1 and TRBJ2-7, with 9 bases fitting TRBD1. The V segment lost 4 bases and the J segment 3 bases; nucleotides outside the gene matches: 5. From germline, CDR1 is SGHRS and CDR2 YFSETQ. The CDR3 totals 14 residues. CDR3 in amino acids: CASSPTGGHYEQYF. The CDR3 DNA sequence: TGCGCCAGCAGCCCAACAGGGGGCCACTACGAGCAGTACTTC. The complete variable domain, with remaining parts taken from reference TRBV5-1 and TRBJ2-7, reads KAGVTQTPRYLIKTRGQQVTLSCSPISGHRSVSWYQQTPGQGLQFLFEYFSETQRNKGNFPGRFSGRQFSNSRSEMNVSTLELGDSALYLCASSPTGGHYEQYFGPGTRLTVT.

The rearrangement links TRBV30 to TRBJ2-3; 8 bases agree with TRBD2. J lost 1 base, V lost 2 bases, and 5 bases had no gene match. Per the germline V gene, CDR1 is GTSNPN and CDR2 is SVGIG (reference sequence). CDR3 size: 15 residues. CDR3: CAWSSISGGTDTQYF. The CDR3 DNA sequence: TGTGCCTGGAGTTCCATTAGCGGGGGCACAGATACGCAGTATTTT.

V and J are TRBV12-3 or TRBV12-4 and TRBJ2-3; 7 positions agree with TRBD1. The trim removed 5 bases at V and 4 bases at J, leaving 6 bases unmatched. The CDR3 totals 14 residues. The CDR3 reads CASSQTGRPDTQYF. The DNA of the CDR3 is TGTGCCAGCAGTCAGACAGGGCGGCCAGATACGCAGTATTTT.

The genes are TRBV12-3 or TRBV12-4 and TRBJ1-4, with TRBD1 identical over 7 bases. The CDR3 is 13 residues long. V trimming: 10 bases; J trimming: 5 bases; junction bases outside the gene matches: 7. CDR3 residues: CATSDRINEKLFF. The CDR3 coding sequence is TGTGCCACCTCGGACAGGATAAATGAAAAACTGTTTTTT.

This clonotype has only a few counts. The chain links TRBV24-1 to TRBJ2-1; 7 positions match TRBD1. From germline, CDR1 is KGHDR and CDR2 SFDVKD. CDR3 size: 16 residues. V shed 4 bases, J shed 6 bases, and the junction held 11 bases outside the gene matches. CDR3 nucleotides: TGTGCCACCAGTGACCGACAGGGTGGGGTCTTCAATGAGCAGTTCTTC. It yields the protein CATSDRQGGVFNEQFF.

The chain has TRBV14 and TRBJ2-1; 12 bases are a match to TRBD2. CDR1 and CDR2 from the germline V gene are SGHDN and FVKESK. The CDR3 has 16 residues. Trimming removed 5 bases from V and 5 bases from J; junction bases left unmatched: 7. CDR3 bases: TGTGCCAGCAGCTTGAGAGGACTAGCGGGAAACAATGAGCAGTTCTTC. The encoded protein is CASSLRGLAGNNEQFF.

J is TRBJ2-3 and V is TRBV6-4; D may be TRBD2 (6 bases). Germline V gives CDR1 MRHNA, CDR2 SNTAGT. This CDR3 is 15 amino acids long. The V end lost 7 bases, the J end lost 2 bases, and 16 bases lay between the germline ends. Here the CDR3 DNA reads TGTGCCAGCATCCCGGGGAGGCCTATCACAGATACGCAGTATTTT. Its translation: CASIPGRPITDTQYF.

This rearrangement joins TRBV11-2 to TRBJ2-5; D possibly uses TRBD1 or TRBD2 (5 bases each). Germline V gene sequence: CDR1 SGHAT, CDR2 FQNNGV. The CDR3 is 14 residues long. V lost 3 bases and J lost 4, with 12 bases in between. The CDR3 nucleotides are TGTGCCAGCAGCTTTCCCGGGGCCGGAGAGACCCAGTACTTC. Protein: CASSFPGAGETQYF.

The chain carries TRBV11-2 and TRBJ2-3, with 9 positions matching TRBD2. The germline gives CDR1 SGHAT, CDR2 FQNNGV. The CDR3 totals 18 residues. The V and J ends lost 5 bases and 0 bases, in that order; junction bases with no gene match: 12. The CDR3 sequence is CASSINSGGSPSTDTQYF. DNA for the CDR3: TGTGCCAGCAGCATAAATAGCGGGGGATCCCCAAGCACAGATACGCAGTATTTT. Full variable domain (rest looked up from reference TRBV11-2 and TRBJ2-3): EAGVAQSPRYKIIEKRQSVAFWCNPISGHATLYWYQQILGQGPKLLIQFQNNGVVDDSQLPKDRFSAERLKGVDSTLKIQPAKLEDSAVYLCASSINSGGSPSTDTQYFGPGTRLTVL.

The chain carries TRBV29-1 and TRBJ2-7, with 9 bases aligning to TRBD1. Germline-derived CDR1 and CDR2 are SQVTM and ANQGSEA. The CDR3 sequence is 15 residues long. J lost 0 bases, V lost 6 bases, and 9 bases had no gene match. This chain's CDR3 is CSVRGEQGASYEQYF. DNA for the CDR3: TGCAGCGTCCGAGGAGAACAGGGGGCCTCCTACGAGCAGTACTTC.

This clonotype has just a few counts. This chain connects TRBV4-1 to TRBJ2-3; D is tentatively TRBD1 or TRBD2 (6 bases each). This CDR3 spans 14 amino acids. Trimming removed 9 bases at V and 3 bases at J, with 16 bases between. Germline CDR1 reads MGHRA; CDR2 reads YSYEKL. CDR3 sequence: CASVGGLGTDTQYF. CDR3 bases: TGCGCCAGTGTTGGGGGGCTCGGAACAGATACGCAGTATTTT.